The clone carrying this TCR beta chain has a single count. These data originate in a study of cytomegalovirus exposure and HLA in healthy donors. The PCR employed 60 Vbeta primers together with 13 Jbeta primers. TCRdb's copy holds only in-frame clones and misses some; the assay was immunoSEQ multiplex PCR. Seen here are 130,000 to 150,000 clones, approximately 73% observed once, and the top ten hold 13% to 15%. The CDR3 is made up of 12 amino acids. Looked up from germline, CDR1 is MNHEY and CDR2 is SVGAGI. V lost 10 bases and J lost 4, with 11 bases in between. This TCR was recovered from a human donor in good health. Specimen: PBMCs. The chain carries TRBV6-5 and TRBJ1-3, with D maybe TRBD1 (6 bases). The CDR3 DNA reads TGTGCCACCACAGGGTCCGGAAACACCATATATTTT. Translating gives CATTGSGNTIYF.